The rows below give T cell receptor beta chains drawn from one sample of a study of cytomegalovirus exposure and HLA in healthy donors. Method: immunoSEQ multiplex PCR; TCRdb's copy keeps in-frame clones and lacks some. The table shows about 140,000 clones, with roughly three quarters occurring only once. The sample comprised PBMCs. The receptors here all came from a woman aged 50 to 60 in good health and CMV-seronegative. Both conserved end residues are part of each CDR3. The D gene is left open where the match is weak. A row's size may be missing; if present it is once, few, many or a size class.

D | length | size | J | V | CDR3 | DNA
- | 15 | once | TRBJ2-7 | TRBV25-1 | CASSEYGGRTYEQYF | TGTGCCAGCAGTGAATATGGGGGCCGCACCTACGAGCAGTACTTC
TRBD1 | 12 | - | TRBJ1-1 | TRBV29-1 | CSVARQGTEAFF | TGCAGCGTTGCCCGACAGGGGACTGAAGCTTTCTTT
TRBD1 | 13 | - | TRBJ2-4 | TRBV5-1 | CASTTGGGNIQYF | TGCGCCAGCACCACAGGGGGTGGAAACATTCAGTACTTC
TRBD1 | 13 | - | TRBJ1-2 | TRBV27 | CASSFRQGHGYTF | TGTGCCAGCAGTTTCAGACAGGGCCATGGCTACACCTTC
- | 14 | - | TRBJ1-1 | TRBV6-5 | CASSLYGLNTEAFF | TGTGCCAGCAGTTTGTATGGGCTGAACACTGAAGCTTTCTTT
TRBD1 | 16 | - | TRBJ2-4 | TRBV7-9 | CASSPTGAGAKNIQYF | TGTGCCAGCAGCCCGACAGGGGCAGGGGCCAAAAACATTCAGTACTTC
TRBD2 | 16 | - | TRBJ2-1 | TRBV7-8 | CASSLAGRGGYNEQFF | TGTGCCAGCAGCTTAGCTGGGCGGGGGGGTTACAATGAGCAGTTCTTC
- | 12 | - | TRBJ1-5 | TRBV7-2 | CASSRSNQPQHF | TGTGCCAGCAGCCGTAGCAATCAGCCCCAGCATTTT
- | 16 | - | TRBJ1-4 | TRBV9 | CASSVASGGSGEKLFF | TGTGCCAGCAGCGTAGCTAGCGGGGGAAGTGGAGAAAAACTGTTTTTT
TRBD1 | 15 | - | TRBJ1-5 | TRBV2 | CASSEWQGGNQPQHF | TGTGCCAGCAGTGAATGGCAGGGGGGCAATCAGCCCCAGCATTTT
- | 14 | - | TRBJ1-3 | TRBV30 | CAWYDRSSGNTIYF | TGTGCCTGGTATGACAGGTCGTCTGGAAACACCATATATTTT
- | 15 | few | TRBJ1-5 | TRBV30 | CAWSVAGDSNQPQHF | TGTGCCTGGAGTGTAGCAGGGGATAGCAATCAGCCCCAGCATTTT
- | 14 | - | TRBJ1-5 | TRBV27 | CASRTGFGVRPQHF | TGTGCCAGCAGAACAGGGTTTGGGGTACGGCCCCAGCATTTT
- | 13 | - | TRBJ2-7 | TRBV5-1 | CASIEGVSYEQYF | TGCGCCAGCATAGAGGGCGTCTCCTACGAGCAGTACTTC
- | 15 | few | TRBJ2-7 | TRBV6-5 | CASSRSDSSSYEQYF | TGTGCCAGCAGTAGATCGGACAGTTCCTCCTACGAGCAGTACTTC
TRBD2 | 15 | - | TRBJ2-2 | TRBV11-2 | CASSPSGGVEGELFF | TGTGCCAGCAGTCCGAGCGGGGGGGTTGAAGGGGAGCTGTTTTTT
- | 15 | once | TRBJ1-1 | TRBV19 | CASRWVRGMGTEAFF | TGTGCCAGTAGATGGGTGCGAGGGATGGGCACTGAAGCTTTCTTT
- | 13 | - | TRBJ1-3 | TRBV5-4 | CASSFWGVDTIYF | TGTGCCAGCAGCTTCTGGGGGGTGGACACCATATATTTT
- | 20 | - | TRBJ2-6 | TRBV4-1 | CASSQDGDSYLVSGANVLTF | TGCGCCAGCAGCCAAGATGGGGACTCGTACCTAGTCTCTGGGGCCAACGTCCTGACTTTC
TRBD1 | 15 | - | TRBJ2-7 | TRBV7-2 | CASSLVSGQGPGQYF | TGTGCCAGCAGCTTAGTTTCGGGACAGGGCCCCGGGCAGTACTTC
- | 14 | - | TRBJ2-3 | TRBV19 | CASNQNGLGDTQYF | TGTGCCAGTAACCAAAACGGACTTGGGGATACGCAGTATTTT
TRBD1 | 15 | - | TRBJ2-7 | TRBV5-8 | CASSLEDRGTYEQYF | TGTGCCAGCAGCTTGGAAGACAGGGGGACCTACGAGCAGTACTTC
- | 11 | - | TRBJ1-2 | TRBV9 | CASSGALGYTF | TGTGCCAGCAGCGGCGCCCTCGGCTACACCTTC
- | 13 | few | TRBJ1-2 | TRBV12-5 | CASGLGTESRYTF | TGTGCTAGTGGTTTGGGGACAGAATCTCGCTACACCTTC
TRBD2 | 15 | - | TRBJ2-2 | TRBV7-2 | CASRLIGGGTGELFF | TGTGCCAGCAGACTTATCGGGGGAGGGACCGGGGAGCTGTTTTTT
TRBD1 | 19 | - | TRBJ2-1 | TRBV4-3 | CASSQDWLGQGTTYNEQFF | TGCGCCAGCAGCCAAGATTGGTTGGGACAGGGGACTACCTACAATGAGCAGTTCTTC
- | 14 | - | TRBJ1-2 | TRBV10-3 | CAISQSGRDYGYTF | TGTGCCATCAGTCAGTCGGGCCGCGACTATGGCTACACCTTC
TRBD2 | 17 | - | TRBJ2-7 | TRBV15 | CATSRGVRTSGGVEQYF | TGTGCCACCAGCAGAGGGGTGCGGACTAGCGGGGGGGTTGAGCAGTACTTC
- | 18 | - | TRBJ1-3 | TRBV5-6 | CASSYALLTARAGNTIYF | TGTGCCAGCAGCTACGCCCTACTAACTGCTAGAGCTGGAAACACCATATATTTT
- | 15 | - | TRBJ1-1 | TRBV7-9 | CASSLGAGSILEAFF | TGTGCCAGCAGCTTAGGGGCAGGGTCAATTCTTGAAGCTTTCTTT
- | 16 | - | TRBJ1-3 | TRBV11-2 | CASSLGRFSSGNTIYF | TGTGCCAGCAGCTTAGGGAGGTTTTCCTCTGGAAACACCATATATTTT
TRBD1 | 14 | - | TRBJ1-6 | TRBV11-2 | CASSPRTGLSPLHF | TGTGCCAGCAGCCCGAGGACAGGGTTGTCACCCCTCCACTTT
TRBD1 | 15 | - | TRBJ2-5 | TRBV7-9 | CASSLNGQGGETQYF | TGTGCCAGCAGCTTGAATGGACAGGGTGGGGAGACCCAGTACTTC
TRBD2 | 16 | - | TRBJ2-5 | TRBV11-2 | CASSLGLAGGQETQYF | TGTGCCAGCAGCCTCGGACTAGCGGGGGGGCAAGAGACCCAGTACTTC
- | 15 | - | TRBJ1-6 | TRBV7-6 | CASSPGQRAYSPLHF | TGTGCCAGCAGCCCAGGACAGAGAGCCTATTCACCCCTCCACTTT
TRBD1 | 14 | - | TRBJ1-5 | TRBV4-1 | CASSTGDSNQPQHF | TGCGCCAGCAGCACAGGGGACAGCAATCAGCCCCAGCATTTT
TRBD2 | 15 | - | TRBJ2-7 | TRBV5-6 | CASSLFGTSPYEQYF | TGTGCCAGCAGCTTATTCGGGACTAGCCCCTACGAGCAGTACTTC
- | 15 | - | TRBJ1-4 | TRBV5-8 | CASSRPQGYNEKLFF | TGTGCCAGCAGTAGACCACAGGGATATAATGAAAAACTGTTTTTT
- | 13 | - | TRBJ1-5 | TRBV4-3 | CASSQGAYQPQHF | TGCGCCAGCAGCCAAGGGGCCTATCAGCCCCAGCATTTT
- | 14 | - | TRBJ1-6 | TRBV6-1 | CASSQGLRASPLHF | TGTGCCAGCAGCCAGGGGTTAAGGGCTTCACCCCTCCACTTT
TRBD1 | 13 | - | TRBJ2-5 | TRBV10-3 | CAISDGQGETQYF | TGTGCCATCAGTGATGGACAGGGAGAGACCCAGTACTTC
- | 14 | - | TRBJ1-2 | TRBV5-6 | CASSLDREWYGYTF | TGTGCCAGCAGCTTGGACAGGGAGTGGTATGGCTACACCTTC
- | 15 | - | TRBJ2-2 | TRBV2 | CASSDFSAGTGELFF | TGTGCCAGCAGTGACTTCTCGGCGGGCACCGGGGAGCTGTTTTTT
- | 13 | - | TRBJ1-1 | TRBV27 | CASSFGGPTEAFF | TGTGCCAGCAGTTTCGGGGGGCCCACTGAAGCTTTCTTT
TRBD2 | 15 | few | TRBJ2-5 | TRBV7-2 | CASSLQRGDPLTQYF | TGTGCCAGCAGCTTACAGCGGGGGGACCCGTTGACCCAGTACTTC
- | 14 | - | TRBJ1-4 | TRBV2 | CASSTGWANEKLFF | TGTGCCAGCAGTACGGGGTGGGCTAATGAAAAACTGTTTTTT
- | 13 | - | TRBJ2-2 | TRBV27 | CASRPVDTGELFF | TGTGCCAGCAGGCCGGTGGACACCGGGGAGCTGTTTTTT
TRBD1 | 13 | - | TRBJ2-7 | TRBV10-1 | CASSGQGGYEQYF | TGCGCCAGCAGTGGACAGGGTGGCTACGAGCAGTACTTC
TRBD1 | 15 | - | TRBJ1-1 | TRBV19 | CASSRYRGQGTEAFF | TGTGCCAGTAGTAGGTACAGGGGACAGGGCACTGAAGCTTTCTTT
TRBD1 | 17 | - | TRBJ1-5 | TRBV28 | CASSPRLGTESNQPQHF | TGTGCCAGCAGCCCCCGCCTAGGGACAGAGAGCAATCAGCCCCAGCATTTT
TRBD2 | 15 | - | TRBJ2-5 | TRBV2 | CASSEDSGGPETQYF | TGTGCCAGCAGTGAGGATAGCGGGGGGCCAGAGACCCAGTACTTC
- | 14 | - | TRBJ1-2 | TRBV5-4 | CASSPAPGVYGYTF | TGTGCCAGCAGCCCGGCCCCCGGGGTCTATGGCTACACCTTC
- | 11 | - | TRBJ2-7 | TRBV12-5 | CASGGGYEQYF | TGTGCTAGTGGCGGAGGGTACGAGCAGTACTTC
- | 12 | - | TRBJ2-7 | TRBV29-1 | CSGWDISYEQYF | TGCAGCGGATGGGACATATCCTACGAGCAGTACTTC
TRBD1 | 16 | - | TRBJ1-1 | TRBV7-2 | CASSLGTGWGGTEAFF | TGTGCCAGCAGCCTTGGGACAGGGTGGGGAGGCACTGAAGCTTTCTTT
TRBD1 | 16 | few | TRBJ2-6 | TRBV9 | CASSGTGEPGANVLTF | TGTGCCAGCAGCGGCACAGGGGAACCTGGGGCCAACGTCCTGACTTTC
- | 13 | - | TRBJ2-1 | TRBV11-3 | CASSLDLGFEQFF | TGTGCCAGCAGCTTAGATCTCGGGTTTGAGCAGTTCTTC
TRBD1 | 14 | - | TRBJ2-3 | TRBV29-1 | CSVERGRSTDTQYF | TGCAGCGTTGAAAGGGGGCGTAGCACAGATACGCAGTATTTT
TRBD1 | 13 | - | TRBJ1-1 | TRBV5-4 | CASSLTGEREAFF | TGTGCCAGCAGCTTAACAGGGGAACGGGAAGCTTTCTTT
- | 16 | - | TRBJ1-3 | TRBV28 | CASSETGLISGNTIYF | TGTGCCAGCAGTGAGACAGGACTGATCTCTGGAAACACCATATATTTT